This T cell receptor (beta chain) was sequenced in a study of cytomegalovirus exposure and HLA in healthy donors. The study's findings and limits: Based on reports, TCR beta sequences accurately predicted HLA-A and HLA-B alleles for most subjects. Analyses of presence and absence presupposed an approximately uniform sequencing depth across donors. Later analysis reportedly placed an Asian-associated ancestry cluster below the roughly 700-donor mean in N-insertions.

Looked up from germline, CDR1 is SGHVT and CDR2 is SQSDAQ. This CDR3 is 19 amino acids long. V was clipped by 3 bases and J by 8 bases; unmatched bases: 16. As to this clone: The antigen is unknown.

PCR used 60 Vbeta primers and 13 Jbeta primers. Assay used: immunoSEQ multiplex PCR; TCRdb lists only in-frame clones, some missing. The sample includes 110,000 to 150,000 clones, 76% seen only once; the top ten take roughly 1.6%. The chain links TRBV7-4 to TRBJ1-4, with 12 bases identical to TRBD1. Sequencing input: PBMCs. The clonotype originates from a woman between 40 and 50 years old in good health and CMV-seronegative. The CDR3 sequence is CASSFCPNEDGTGGEKLFF. The CDR3 nucleotides are TGTGCCAGCAGCTTCTGCCCAAACGAAGACGGGACAGGGGGCGAAAAACTGTTTTTT.